This is a list of T cell receptor beta chains from one sample in a study of shared clonotypes between healthy human individuals. Only in-frame clones appear in the TCRdb table, and some are missing; sequencing was by immunoSEQ multiplex PCR. The sample includes 2 million to 2.5 million clones, 80% to 95% of them seen just once. The sample comprised naive CD4+ T cells from PBMCs. Source of these receptors: a man between 18 and 35 years old in good health. Some clones in this sample may be carry-over from other donors' samples. Each CDR3 is given with its conserved first and last residue. A D gene is named only where the DNA matches it firmly. Rows give clone size only sometimes, using once, few, many, or a class for an expanded clone.

j_call v_call clone_size d_call cdr3_aa cdr3_nt
TRBJ2-7 TRBV7-9 - - CASSFAPYEQYF TGTGCCAGCAGCTTCGCCCCCTACGAGCAGTACTTC
TRBJ1-2 TRBV27 once - CASSPRTAYGYTF TGTGCCAGCAGTCCCCGGACAGCCTATGGCTACACCTTC
TRBJ2-7 TRBV7-2 - TRBD2 CASSLAGGVSYEQYF TGTGCCAGCAGCCTAGCGGGAGGGGTGTCCTACGAGCAGTACTTC
TRBJ2-5 TRBV15 - - CATSPPRRETQYF TGTGCCACCAGCCCTCCCCGCCGTGAGACCCAGTACTTC
TRBJ2-7 TRBV2 - - CASSAEGTVERQYF TGTGCCAGCAGTGCAGAAGGGACGGTTGAACGGCAGTACTTC
TRBJ2-2 TRBV5-5 few - CASSSPMNTGELFF TGTGCCAGCAGCTCCCCGATGAACACCGGGGAGCTGTTTTTT
TRBJ1-4 TRBV2 - - CASSEDLNEKLFF TGTGCCAGCAGTGAAGATCTTAATGAAAAACTGTTTTTT
TRBJ1-1 TRBV19 - - CASSNRNTEAFF TGTGCCAGTAGTAACAGGAACACTGAAGCTTTCTTT
TRBJ2-7 TRBV7-2 - TRBD2 CASSSGLAGRSSYEQYF TGTGCCAGCAGCTCGGGACTAGCGGGACGCAGCTCCTACGAGCAGTACTTC
TRBJ1-5 TRBV10-3 - - CAISESGGSNQPQHF TGTGCCATCAGTGAGTCGGGGGGAAGCAATCAGCCCCAGCATTTT
TRBJ1-1 TRBV9 - TRBD1 CASSPTGTVTEAFF TGTGCCAGCAGCCCTACCGGGACAGTCACTGAAGCTTTCTTT
TRBJ1-2 TRBV4-3 - - CASSQDIQRYYGYTF TGCGCCAGCAGCCAAGATATTCAGAGGTACTATGGCTACACCTTC
TRBJ1-2 TRBV7-2 - - CASSLGTQYGYTF TGTGCCAGCAGCTTAGGGACCCAATATGGCTACACCTTC
TRBJ2-7 TRBV6-5 - - CASSYKYTGSSYEQYF TGTGCCAGCAGTTATAAATATACAGGGAGCTCCTACGAGCAGTACTTC
TRBJ1-2 TRBV7-2 - TRBD1 CASSSTGVNGYTF TGTGCCAGCAGCTCGACAGGGGTCAATGGCTACACCTTC
TRBJ1-5 TRBV28 once - CASSTRAQPQHF TGTGCCAGCAGTACTCGGGCCCAGCCCCAGCATTTT
TRBJ2-7 TRBV5-1 - - CASSLSWTPRHGYEQYF TGCGCCAGCAGCTTGAGCTGGACTCCGCGGCATGGCTACGAGCAGTACTTC
TRBJ2-6 TRBV5-1 - - CASRYAGAGANVLTF TGCGCCAGCAGGTACGCAGGGGCTGGGGCCAACGTCCTGACTTTC
TRBJ1-4 TRBV7-9 few - CAIQPGTRATNEKLFF TGTGCCATCCAGCCCGGGACAAGAGCAACTAATGAAAAACTGTTTTTT
TRBJ2-3 TRBV6-5 - - CASSSGPGDTDTQYF TGTGCCAGCAGTTCGGGCCCCGGGGACACAGATACGCAGTATTTT
TRBJ2-7 TRBV12-2 - - CASRLGGNPTSYEQYF TGTGCAAGTCGCTTAGGGGGAAACCCGACCTCCTACGAGCAGTACTTC
TRBJ1-1 TRBV29-1 - - CSVKQGGTEAFF TGCAGCGTTAAACAGGGAGGTACTGAAGCTTTCTTT
TRBJ2-3 TRBV20-1 - - CSASGGTQYF TGCAGTGCTAGTGGGGGAACGCAGTATTTT
TRBJ1-5 TRBV2 - - CASTGAYGNQPQHF TGTGCCAGCACAGGGGCGTATGGCAATCAGCCCCAGCATTTT
TRBJ2-7 TRBV7-6 - - CASSLAASPGEQYF TGTGCCAGCAGCTTAGCGGCTAGCCCCGGCGAGCAGTACTTC
TRBJ1-2 TRBV7-2 - - CASSPPWPDSNYGYTF TGTGCCAGCAGCCCCCCTTGGCCCGATTCTAACTATGGCTACACCTTC
TRBJ2-7 TRBV4-1 - TRBD1 CASSQRQGTDEQYF TGCGCCAGCAGCCAGAGACAGGGGACCGACGAGCAGTACTTC
TRBJ2-7 TRBV2 - TRBD2 CASRDGTSASYEQYF TGTGCCAGCAGAGATGGGACTAGCGCCTCCTACGAGCAGTACTTC
TRBJ1-2 TRBV28 few - CASRSLAAKWHYGYTF TGTGCCAGCAGGTCATTGGCAGCTAAGTGGCACTATGGCTACACCTTC
TRBJ2-2 TRBV11-3 - TRBD1 CASSPGQGRDTGELFF TGTGCCAGCAGCCCAGGACAGGGGAGGGACACCGGGGAGCTGTTTTTT
TRBJ2-5 TRBV5-1 - - CASSLGSGEETQYF TGCGCCAGCAGCTTGGGTAGCGGTGAAGAGACCCAGTACTTC
TRBJ2-1 TRBV30 - TRBD2 CAWSRGLAGGNEQFF TGTGCCTGGAGTAGGGGACTAGCGGGAGGCAATGAGCAGTTCTTC
TRBJ2-1 TRBV7-6 - TRBD2 CASSLARLAGSNEQFF TGTGCCAGCAGCTTAGCGAGGCTAGCGGGAAGCAATGAGCAGTTCTTC
TRBJ2-2 TRBV19 - TRBD2 CASSDTSGRITGELFF TGTGCCAGTAGCGATACTAGCGGGAGAATCACCGGGGAGCTGTTTTTT
TRBJ2-2 TRBV7-2 - - CASSLEQLSTGELFF TGTGCCAGCAGCTTAGAACAGTTAAGCACCGGGGAGCTGTTTTTT
TRBJ2-7 TRBV19 - - CASSIAGNQYF TGTGCCAGTAGTATCGCCGGGAATCAGTACTTC
TRBJ1-1 TRBV7-9 - - CASSFNLRGLLNTEAFF TGTGCCAGCAGCTTCAACCTTCGGGGTCTCTTGAACACTGAAGCTTTCTTT